Detailed here is one T cell receptor (beta chain). This sample was included in a study of blood T cells in healthy people across ages. Germline lookup yields CDR1 MNHEY and CDR2 SVGAGI. The CDR3 consists of 16 residues. V lost 0 bases, J lost 2 bases, and 14 bases lay in between. Primers used in a second PCR of about 6 to 11 cycles were a sample-barcoded 5' primer and a J-beta primer mix. TCRdb itself ran the 5' RACE reads through MiXCR, one entry per CDR3 protein. The sample holds 800,000 or so distinct CDR3 sequences; about 45% are singletons and the top ten take around a sixth. The sequence came from a man older than 75 in good health. Sequencing was carried out using blood. The V call is TRBV6-5, the J call TRBJ2-7; TRBD1 might be the D (5 bases). The CDR3 reads CASSYSMGRAPYEQYF. DNA of the CDR3: TGTGCCAGCAGTTACTCGATGGGGCGAGCCCCCTACGAGCAGTACTTC.